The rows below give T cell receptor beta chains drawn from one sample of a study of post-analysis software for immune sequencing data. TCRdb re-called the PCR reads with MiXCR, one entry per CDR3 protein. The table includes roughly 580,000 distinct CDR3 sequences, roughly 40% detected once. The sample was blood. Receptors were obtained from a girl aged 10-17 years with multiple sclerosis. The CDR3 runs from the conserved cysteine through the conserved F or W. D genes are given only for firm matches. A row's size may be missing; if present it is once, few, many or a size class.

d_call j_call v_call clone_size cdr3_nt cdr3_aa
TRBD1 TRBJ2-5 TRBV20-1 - TGCAGTGCACGGAGCGACAGGGGGAATTTAGGGAAAACAGTGGCGCAAGAGACCCAGTACTTC CSARSDRGNLGKTVAQETQYF
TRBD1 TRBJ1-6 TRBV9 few TGTGCCAGCAGCGTCCTGGACAGGGGTCATTCACCCCTCCACTTT CASSVLDRGHSPLHF
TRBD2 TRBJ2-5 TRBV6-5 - TGTGCCAGCAGTTACTCTAGCGGGAGGGCCAGGGTAGAGACCCAGTACTTC CASSYSSGRARVETQYF
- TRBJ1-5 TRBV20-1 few TGCAGTGTTACAACTAGCAATCAGCCCCAGCATTTT CSVTTSNQPQHF
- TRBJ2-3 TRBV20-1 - TGCAGTGCTAGAGACACTAGAACATTTGATACGCAGTATTTT CSARDTRTFDTQYF
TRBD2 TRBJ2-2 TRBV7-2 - TGTGCCAGCAGCAGGCCCTCAGCGGGGGATAACACCGGGGAGCTGTTTTTT CASSRPSAGDNTGELFF
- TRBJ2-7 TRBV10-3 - TGTGCCATCAGGACCCAGGACACCAGGAGCTCCTACGAGCAGTACTTC CAIRTQDTRSSYEQYF
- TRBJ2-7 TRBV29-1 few TGCAGCGTCGCCGGCCGCAGGCAACGACCCTACGAGCAGTACTTC CSVAGRRQRPYEQYF
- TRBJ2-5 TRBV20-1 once TGCAGTGCTAGAGATATCAGGAAAAAGACCCAGTACTTC CSARDIRKKTQYF
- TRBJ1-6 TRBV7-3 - TGTGCCAGCAGCCTTTACGGGGCGGGTTCATCCCTCCACTTT CASSLYGAGSSLHF
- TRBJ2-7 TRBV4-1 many TGCGCCAGCAGCCAAGAGGGCCACGCTACCTACGAGCAGTACTTC CASSQEGHATYEQYF
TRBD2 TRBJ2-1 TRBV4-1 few TGCGCCAGCAGCTCACCTAGCGGGGGGGTTGTTGAGCAGTTCTTC CASSSPSGGVVEQFF
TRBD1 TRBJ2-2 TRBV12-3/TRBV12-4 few TGTGCCAGCAGTACAGGGGGAGGTACCGGGGAGCTGTTTTTT CASSTGGGTGELFF
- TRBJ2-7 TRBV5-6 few TGTGCCAGCAGCTATCGGGTAGAGCGGGTCTCCTACGAGCAGTACTTC CASSYRVERVSYEQYF
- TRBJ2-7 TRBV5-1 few TGCGCCAGCAGCTTGGCCAGGGCCTTGGGGACCTACGAGCAGTACTTC CASSLARALGTYEQYF
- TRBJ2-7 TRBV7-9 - TGTGCCAGCAGTACCGCGGGAGGGGTGACAGGGGACCCCTACGAGCAGTACTTC CASSTAGGVTGDPYEQYF
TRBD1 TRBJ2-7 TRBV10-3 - TGTGCCATCAGTGTCGACCAGGGGGCACGATACGAGCAGTACTTC CAISVDQGARYEQYF
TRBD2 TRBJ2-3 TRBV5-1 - TGCGCCAGCAGCTTGGAGCTAGCGGGGGGTACGCAGTATTTT CASSLELAGGTQYF
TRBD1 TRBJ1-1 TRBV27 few TGTGCCAGCAGTTTTACAGGGGGAGGAACTGAAGCTTTCTTT CASSFTGGGTEAFF
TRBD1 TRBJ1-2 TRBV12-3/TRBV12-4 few TGTGCCAGCACCCTAGGGACAGATAACTATGGCTACACCTTC CASTLGTDNYGYTF
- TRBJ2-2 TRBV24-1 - TGTGCCACCAGTGATTTCCAGGGGGAGCTGTTTTTT CATSDFQGELFF
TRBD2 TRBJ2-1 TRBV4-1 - TGCGCCAGCAGCCAAACGGGACTAGCGGGTCCCAATGAGCAGTTCTTC CASSQTGLAGPNEQFF
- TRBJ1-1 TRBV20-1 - TGCAGTGCTAGAGATGGGCAGACCACTGAAGCTTTCTTT CSARDGQTTEAFF
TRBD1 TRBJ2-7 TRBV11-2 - TGTGCCAGCAGCTGGAGGGGGGGACAGGGGGTTCTCGAGCAGTACTTC CASSWRGGQGVLEQYF
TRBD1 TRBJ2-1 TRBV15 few TGTGCCACCAGCAGAGATTGGGCAGGGGGAAGCAATGAGCAGTTCTTC CATSRDWAGGSNEQFF
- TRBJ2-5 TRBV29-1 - TGCAGCGTTGATCTTCGCAGGCAAGAGACCCAGTACTTC CSVDLRRQETQYF
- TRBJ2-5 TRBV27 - TGTGCCAGCAGTTTATACCCGGCCAGGGTGGAGACCCAGTACTTC CASSLYPARVETQYF
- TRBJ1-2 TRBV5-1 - TGCGCCAGCAGCTTGGATGGCCGGGCGCAGGGGCGCTACACCTTC CASSLDGRAQGRYTF
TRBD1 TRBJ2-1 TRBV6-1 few TGTGCCAGCAGTACCTCCGGGACAGGGGGCAATGAGCAGTTCTTC CASSTSGTGGNEQFF
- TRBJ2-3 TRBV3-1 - TGTGCCAGCAGCCAGGAGGTTCAGGGCACAGATACGCAGTATTTT CASSQEVQGTDTQYF
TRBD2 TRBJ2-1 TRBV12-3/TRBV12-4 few TGTGCCAGCTCCCCGGGACTAGCGGGCTTGAGCTCCTACAATGAGCAGTTCTTC CASSPGLAGLSSYNEQFF
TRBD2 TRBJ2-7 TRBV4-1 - TGCGCCAGCAGCCCCCTGGGACTAGCGGCCTCCTACGAGCAGTACTTC CASSPLGLAASYEQYF
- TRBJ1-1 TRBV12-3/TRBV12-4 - TGTGCCAGCAGTAACAGGGTTACTCCTGAAGCTTTCTTT CASSNRVTPEAFF
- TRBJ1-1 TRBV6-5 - TGTGCCAGCAGTTACAACGGGGCGGTGAACACTGAAGCTTTCTTT CASSYNGAVNTEAFF
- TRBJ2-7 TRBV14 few TGTGCCAGCAGCCAACCCTTACAGGGCCACGAGCAGTACTTC CASSQPLQGHEQYF
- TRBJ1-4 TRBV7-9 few TGTGCCAGCAGCCCCCGACCCGGAAAACTGTTTTTT CASSPRPGKLFF
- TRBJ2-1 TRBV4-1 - TGCGCCAGCAGCCAAGGTATTCGGGGAAGGAGCTCCTACAATGAGCAGTTCTTC CASSQGIRGRSSYNEQFF
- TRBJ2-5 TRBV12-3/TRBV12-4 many TGTGCCAGCAGTTCGTACGACTGGAACCAAGAGACCCAGTACTTC CASSSYDWNQETQYF
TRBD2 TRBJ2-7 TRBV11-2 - TGTGCCAGCAGCTACGGGACTAGCGACACGTCCTACAATGAGCAGTACTTC CASSYGTSDTSYNEQYF